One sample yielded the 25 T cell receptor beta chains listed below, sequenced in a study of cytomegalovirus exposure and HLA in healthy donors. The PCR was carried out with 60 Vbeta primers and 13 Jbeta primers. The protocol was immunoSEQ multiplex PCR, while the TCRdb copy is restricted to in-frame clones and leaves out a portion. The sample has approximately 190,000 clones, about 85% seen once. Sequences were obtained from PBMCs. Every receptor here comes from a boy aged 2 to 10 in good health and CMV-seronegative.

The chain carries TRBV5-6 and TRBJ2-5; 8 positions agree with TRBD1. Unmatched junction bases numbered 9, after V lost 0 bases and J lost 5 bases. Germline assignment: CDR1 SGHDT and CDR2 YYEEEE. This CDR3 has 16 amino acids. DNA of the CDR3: TGTGCCAGCAGCTTGGGGGGCGGACAGGGAGTCGAGACCCAGTACTTC. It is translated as CASSLGGGQGVETQYF.

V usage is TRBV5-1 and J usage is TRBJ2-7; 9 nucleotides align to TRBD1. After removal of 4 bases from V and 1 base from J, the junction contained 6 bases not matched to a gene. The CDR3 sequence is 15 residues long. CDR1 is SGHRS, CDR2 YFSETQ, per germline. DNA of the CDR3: TGCGCCAGCAGCGGCGGACAGGGGAGGTCCTACGAGCAGTACTTC. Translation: CASSGGQGRSYEQYF.

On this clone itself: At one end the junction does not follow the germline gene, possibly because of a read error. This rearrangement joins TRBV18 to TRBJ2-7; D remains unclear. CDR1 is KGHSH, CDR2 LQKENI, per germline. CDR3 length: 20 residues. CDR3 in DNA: TGTGCCAGCTCACCCAAAGCAGGTCCCTTCCCCACGACGACCTCCTACGGGCAGTACTTC. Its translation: CASSPKAGPFPTTTSYGQYF.

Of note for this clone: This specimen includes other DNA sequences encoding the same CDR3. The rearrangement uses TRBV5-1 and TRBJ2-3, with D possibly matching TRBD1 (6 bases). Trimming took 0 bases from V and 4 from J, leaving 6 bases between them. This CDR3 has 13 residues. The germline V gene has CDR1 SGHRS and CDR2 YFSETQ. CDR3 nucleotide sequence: TGCGCCAGCAGCTTGGAGGGGGCAGATACGCAGTATTTT. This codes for CASSLEGADTQYF.

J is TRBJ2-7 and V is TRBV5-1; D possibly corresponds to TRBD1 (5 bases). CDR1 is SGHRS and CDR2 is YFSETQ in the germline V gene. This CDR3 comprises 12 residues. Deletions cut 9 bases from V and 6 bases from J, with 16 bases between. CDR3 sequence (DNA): TGCGCCACCAACCACTCCACAGGCGAGCAGTACTTC. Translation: CATNHSTGEQYF.

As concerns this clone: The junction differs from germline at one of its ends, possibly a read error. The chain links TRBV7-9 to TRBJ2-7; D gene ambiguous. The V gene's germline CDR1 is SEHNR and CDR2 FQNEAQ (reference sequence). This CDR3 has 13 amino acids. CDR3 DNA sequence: TGTTCCAGCAGCTTATCAGAGGTGAACGAGCAGTACTTC. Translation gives CSSSLSEVNEQYF.

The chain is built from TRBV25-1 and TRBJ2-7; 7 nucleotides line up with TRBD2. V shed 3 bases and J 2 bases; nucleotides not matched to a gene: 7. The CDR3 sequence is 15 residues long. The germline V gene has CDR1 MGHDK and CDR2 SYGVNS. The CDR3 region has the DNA TGTGCCAGCAGTGACCCCGGCGCGGGGGCCTACGAGCAGTACTTC. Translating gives CASSDPGAGAYEQYF.

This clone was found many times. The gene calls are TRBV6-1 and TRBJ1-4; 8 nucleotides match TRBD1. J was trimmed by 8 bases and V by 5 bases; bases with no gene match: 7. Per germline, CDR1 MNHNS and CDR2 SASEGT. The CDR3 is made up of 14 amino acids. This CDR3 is CASSPGTGHEKLFF. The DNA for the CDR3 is TGTGCCAGCAGTCCAGGGACAGGCCACGAAAAACTGTTTTTT.

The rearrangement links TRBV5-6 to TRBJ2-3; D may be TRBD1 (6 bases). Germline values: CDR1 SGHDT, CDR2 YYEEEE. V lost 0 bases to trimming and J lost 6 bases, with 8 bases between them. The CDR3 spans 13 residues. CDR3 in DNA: TGTGCCAGCAGCTTGGTAAGGGGGGATACGCAGTATTTT. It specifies CASSLVRGDTQYF.

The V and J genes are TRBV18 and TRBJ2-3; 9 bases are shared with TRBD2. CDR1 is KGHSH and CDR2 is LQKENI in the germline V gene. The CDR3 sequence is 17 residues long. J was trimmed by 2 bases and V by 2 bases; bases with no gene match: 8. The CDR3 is CASSPTRERGATDTQYF. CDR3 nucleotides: TGTGCCAGCTCACCAACGCGTGAGCGGGGGGCCACAGATACGCAGTATTTT.

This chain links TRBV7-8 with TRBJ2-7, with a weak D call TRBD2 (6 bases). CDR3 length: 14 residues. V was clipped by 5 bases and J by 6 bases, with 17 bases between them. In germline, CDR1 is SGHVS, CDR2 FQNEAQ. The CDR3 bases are TGTGCCAGCAGCGCGGGGACTTGGGTGGGCGAGCAGTACTTC. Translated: CASSAGTWVGEQYF.

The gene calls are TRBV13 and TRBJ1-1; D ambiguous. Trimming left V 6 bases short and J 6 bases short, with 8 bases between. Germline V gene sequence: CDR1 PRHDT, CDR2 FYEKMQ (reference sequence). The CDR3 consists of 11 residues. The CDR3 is CASSKSPEAFF. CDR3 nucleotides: TGTGCCAGCAGTAAAAGCCCTGAAGCTTTCTTT.

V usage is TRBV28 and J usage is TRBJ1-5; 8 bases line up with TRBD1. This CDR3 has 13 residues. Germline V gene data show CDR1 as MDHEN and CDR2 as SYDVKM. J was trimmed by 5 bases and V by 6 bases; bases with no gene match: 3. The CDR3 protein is CASRTTGDQPQHF. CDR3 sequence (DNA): TGTGCCAGCAGGACGACAGGGGATCAGCCCCAGCATTTT.

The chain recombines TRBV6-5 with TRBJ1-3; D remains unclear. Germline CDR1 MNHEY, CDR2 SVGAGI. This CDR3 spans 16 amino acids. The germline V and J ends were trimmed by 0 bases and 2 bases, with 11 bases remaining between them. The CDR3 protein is CASSYSSAATGNTIYF. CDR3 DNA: TGTGCCAGCAGTTACTCGAGCGCGGCTACTGGAAACACCATATATTTT.

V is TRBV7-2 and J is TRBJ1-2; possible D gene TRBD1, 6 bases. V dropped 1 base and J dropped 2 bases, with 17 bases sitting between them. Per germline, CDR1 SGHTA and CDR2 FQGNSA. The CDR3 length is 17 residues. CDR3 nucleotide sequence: TGTGCCAGCAGCTTAGAGCTGGGGGCCGGCCTAAACTATGGCTACACCTTC. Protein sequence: CASSLELGAGLNYGYTF.

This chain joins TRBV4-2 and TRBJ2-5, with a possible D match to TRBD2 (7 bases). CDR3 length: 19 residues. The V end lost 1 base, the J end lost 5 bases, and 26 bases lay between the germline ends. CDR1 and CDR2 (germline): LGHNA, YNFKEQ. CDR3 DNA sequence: TGTGCCAGCAGCCAAGCGGTCAGGGGCGCGGGGGAACTCCGGGAGACCCAGTACTTC. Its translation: CASSQAVRGAGELRETQYF.

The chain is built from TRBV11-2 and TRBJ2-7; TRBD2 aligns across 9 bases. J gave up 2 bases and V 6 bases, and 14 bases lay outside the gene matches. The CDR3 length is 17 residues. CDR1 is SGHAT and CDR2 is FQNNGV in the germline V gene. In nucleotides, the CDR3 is TGTGCCAGCAGAACCCTAAAGACTAGCGGAAAACCCTACGAGCAGTACTTC. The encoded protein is CASRTLKTSGKPYEQYF. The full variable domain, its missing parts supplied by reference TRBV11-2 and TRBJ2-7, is EAGVAQSPRYKIIEKRQSVAFWCNPISGHATLYWYQQILGQGPKLLIQFQNNGVVDDSQLPKDRFSAERLKGVDSTLKIQPAKLEDSAVYLCASRTLKTSGKPYEQYFGPGTRLTVT.

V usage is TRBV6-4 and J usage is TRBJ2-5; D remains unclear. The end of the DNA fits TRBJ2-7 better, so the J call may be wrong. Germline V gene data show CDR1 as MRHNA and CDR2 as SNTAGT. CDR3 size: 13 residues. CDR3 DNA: TGTGCCAGCAGTGACGCAGGTGGTTACGAGCAGTACTTC. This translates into CASSDAGGYEQYF.

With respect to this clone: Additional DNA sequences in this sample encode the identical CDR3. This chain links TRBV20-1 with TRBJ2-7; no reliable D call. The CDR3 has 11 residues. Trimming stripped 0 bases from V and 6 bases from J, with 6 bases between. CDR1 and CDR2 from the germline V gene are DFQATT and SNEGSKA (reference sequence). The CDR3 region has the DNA TGCAGTGCTAGAGATCGAGGCGAGCAGTACTTC. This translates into CSARDRGEQYF.

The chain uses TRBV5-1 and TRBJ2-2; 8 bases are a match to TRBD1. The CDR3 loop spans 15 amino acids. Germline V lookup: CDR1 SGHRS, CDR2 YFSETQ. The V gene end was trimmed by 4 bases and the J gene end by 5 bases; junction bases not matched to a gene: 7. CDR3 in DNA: TGCGCCAGCAGCATACGGGACAGGCGGACCGGGGAGCTGTTTTTT. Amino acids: CASSIRDRRTGELFF.

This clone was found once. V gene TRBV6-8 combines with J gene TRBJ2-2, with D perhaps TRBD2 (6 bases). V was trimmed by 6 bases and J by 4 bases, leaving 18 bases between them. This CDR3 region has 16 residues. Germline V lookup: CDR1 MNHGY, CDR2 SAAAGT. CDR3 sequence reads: CASRKEGFIRTGELFF. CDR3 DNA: TGTGCCAGCAGGAAGGAGGGGTTCATACGCACCGGGGAGCTGTTTTTT.

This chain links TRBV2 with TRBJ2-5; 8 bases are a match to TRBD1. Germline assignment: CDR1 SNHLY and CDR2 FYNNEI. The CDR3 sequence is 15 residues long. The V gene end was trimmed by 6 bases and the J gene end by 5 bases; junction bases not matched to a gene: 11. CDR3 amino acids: CASRPRDRRVETQYF. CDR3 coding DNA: TGTGCCAGCAGACCCCGGGACAGGCGGGTGGAGACCCAGTACTTC.

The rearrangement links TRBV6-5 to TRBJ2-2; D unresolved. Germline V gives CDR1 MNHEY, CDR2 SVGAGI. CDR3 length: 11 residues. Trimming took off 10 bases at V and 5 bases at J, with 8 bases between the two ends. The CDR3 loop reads CATHSTGELFF. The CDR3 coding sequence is TGTGCCACCCATAGTACCGGGGAGCTGTTTTTT.

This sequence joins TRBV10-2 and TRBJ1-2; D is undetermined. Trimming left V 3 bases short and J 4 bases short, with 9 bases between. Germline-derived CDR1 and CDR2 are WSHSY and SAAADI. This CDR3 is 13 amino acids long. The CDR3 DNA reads TGCGCCAGCAGTGAAGAGTTTCCCTATGGCTACACCTTC. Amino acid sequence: CASSEEFPYGYTF.

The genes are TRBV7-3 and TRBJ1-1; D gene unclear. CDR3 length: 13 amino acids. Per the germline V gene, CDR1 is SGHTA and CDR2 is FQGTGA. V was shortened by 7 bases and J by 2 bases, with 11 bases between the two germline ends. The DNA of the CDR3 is TGTGCCAGCAACCGCGAGGAAAACACTGAAGCTTTCTTT. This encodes CASNREENTEAFF.